The 7 T cell receptor beta chains presented below share a single source sample, sequenced in a study of blood T cell repertoires in COVID-19. The table came from immunoSEQ multiplex PCR; TCRdb's copy has only in-frame clones and leaves some out. The sample includes 90,000 or so clones, 75% to 90% of them seen just once. Sequenced sample: peripheral blood. Receptors originate from a man aged 55-75 years with acute or convalescent COVID-19.

The chain recombines TRBV25-1 with TRBJ1-1; the match to TRBD1 covers 8 bases. This CDR3 has 17 amino acids. V was pared by 1 base and J by 1 base, with 8 bases of the junction left unmatched. Germline values: CDR1 MGHDK, CDR2 SYGVNS. Here the CDR3 DNA reads TGTGCCAGCAGTGAATTCTGGACAGGGAGAGGGAACACTGAAGCTTTCTTT. Amino acid sequence: CASSEFWTGRGNTEAFF.

The CDR3 bases are TGTGCCTGGGAAAGGAGCTCCTATAATTCACCCCTCCACTTT. Amino acids: CAWERSSYNSPLHF. This chain links TRBV30 with TRBJ1-6; D not resolved. Trimming removed 5 bases at V and 0 bases at J, with 8 bases between. The CDR3 covers 14 residues. CDR1 and CDR2 (germline): GTSNPN, SVGIG (reference sequence).

The chain links TRBV21-1 to TRBJ2-7; the D segment call TRBD2 is taken from the table without a DNA check. TRBV21-1 is shown as a pseudogene. The CDR3 covers 15 residues. CDR3 DNA sequence: TGTGCCAGCAGCCGGCTAGATAGCCCCCTATCCGAGCAGTACTTC. Translated, it gives CASSRLDSPLSEQYF.

In DNA, the CDR3 is TGCGCCAGCAGCTTGACCAGCGGGGGACGCACAGATACGCAGTATTTT. Translated, it gives CASSLTSGGRTDTQYF. The chain has TRBV5-1 and TRBJ2-3, with 8 bases identical to TRBD2. The CDR3 has 16 residues. The germline V gene has CDR1 SGHRS and CDR2 YFSETQ. V gave up 1 base and J gave up 1 base; unmatched junction bases: 5. The entire variable domain, with the rest obtained from reference TRBV5-1 and TRBJ2-3, is as follows: KAGVTQTPRYLIKTRGQQVTLSCSPISGHRSVSWYQQTPGQGLQFLFEYFSETQRNKGNFPGRFSGRQFSNSRSEMNVSTLELGDSALYLCASSLTSGGRTDTQYFGPGTRLTVL.

The chain has TRBV11-3 and TRBJ2-5; 11 bases are shared with TRBD2. This CDR3 spans 15 amino acids. CDR1 and CDR2 from the germline V gene are SGHNT and YENEEA. Trimming cost V 5 bases and J 1 base; bases outside gene matches: 3. CDR3 in amino acids: CASSGGTSGQETQYF. In nucleotides, the CDR3 is TGTGCCAGCAGCGGCGGGACTAGCGGCCAAGAGACCCAGTACTTC.

The chain combines TRBV10-3 with TRBJ2-6; TRBD1 matches 9 bases. The CDR3 contains 18 residues. The V segment lost 0 bases and the J segment 0 bases; nucleotides outside the gene matches: 3. From germline, CDR1 is ENHRY and CDR2 SYGVKD. CDR3 sequence: CAISESNRGLSGANVLTF. The CDR3 DNA sequence: TGTGCCATCAGTGAGTCGAACAGGGGGCTCTCTGGGGCCAACGTCCTGACTTTC.

The gene calls are TRBV9 and TRBJ1-1; 10 bases line up with TRBD1. The CDR3 covers 15 residues. With V trimmed by 4 bases and J by 1 base, 4 bases remained unmatched. CDR1 SGDLS and CDR2 YYNGEE come from the germline V gene. The CDR3 region is CASSSRTGGNTEAFF. The CDR3 nucleotides are TGTGCCAGCAGCTCAAGGACAGGGGGGAACACTGAAGCTTTCTTT.